This T cell receptor beta chain emerged from a study of blood T cell repertoires in COVID-19. Across the whole study: T cells, B-cell-depleted T cells, or PBMCs supplied cDNA or gDNA.

Under the authors' procedure: Amplification from reference gene primers served as the basis for estimated nucleated cell counts. Sequencing was performed with immunoSEQ multiplex PCR; in TCRdb, only in-frame clones are kept and a portion is missing. That table is the source of V, J and clone size, and D and trimming were worked out from the DNA. The table includes tens of thousands of clones, around 80% detected once. The CDR3 is 14 residues long. V trimming: 5 bases; J trimming: 1 base; junction bases outside the gene matches: 4. Germline CDR1 and CDR2: MNHEY and SMNVEV (reference sequence). The gene calls are TRBV27 and TRBJ1-1; 7 positions agree with TRBD1. This TCR came from a woman aged 80 or over with acute or convalescent COVID-19. The specimen sequenced was peripheral blood. The CDR3 is CASSTGQSNTEAFF. The CDR3 DNA reads TGTGCCAGCAGTACGGGACAGTCGAACACTGAAGCTTTCTTT.